The TCR beta chain under discussion was sequenced for a study of T cell clonotyping in hematopoietic cell transplantation. Findings of the study overall: At the given depth, recipient repertoires were over 97% de novo clonotypes. Cells were unsorted, so CD4 and CD8 contributions were not separated. Higher Inverse Simpson Index values in graft donor and pretransplant recipient predicted broader posttransplant TCR diversity.

Trimming at V came to 6 bases and at J to 4 bases, leaving 4 bases not matched to a gene. Germline V lookup: CDR1 SGHNT, CDR2 YENEEA. The CDR3 has 13 amino acids. Blood collection times were about day -28 and days 30, 100, 180 posttransplant. As regards this clone: Its antigen remains unidentified.

Some clones are missing from TCRdb's copy, which holds only in-frame ones; the method was immunoSEQ multiplex PCR. Of 6,500 to 10,000 clones in the sample, less than 70% were seen once. Material: peripheral blood mononuclear cells, obtained 100 days after allogeneic stem cell transplant. This receptor was obtained from a male patient aged 55-69 years who had an allogeneic stem cell transplant from an unrelated donor, so the T cells may come from the graft donor. Some clones in this sample may be carry-over from other donors' samples. The V and J genes are TRBV11-3 and TRBJ2-5, with TRBD1 matching over 8 bases. The CDR3 loop reads CASSPTGGETQYF. Here the CDR3 DNA reads TGTGCCAGCAGTCCCACAGGGGGAGAGACCCAGTACTTC.